The next 4 T cell receptor beta chains were all read from a single sample in a study of regulatory T cells in long-lasting Graves disease. Noted time point: newly diagnosed GD, antithyroid drugs for less than 3 months. PBMC RNA served as the TCR library source. The TCR beta library used iRepertoire HTBI primers with Arm-PCR amplification of CDR3. From the multiplex PCR reads, TCRdb called clonotypes with MiXCR, one entry per CDR3 protein. The table shows 580,000 or so distinct CDR3 sequences, with about 16% occurring only once. A further study also used this sample, focusing on T cells in Graves' hyperthyroidism and ophthalmopathy.

The sequencing used peripheral blood mononuclear cells (PBMCs), collected at new diagnosis, from a patient treated with antithyroid drugs. These receptors were collected from a man aged 18 to 30 with Graves disease.

This clonotype was observed a handful of times. The genes are TRBV7-8 and TRBJ1-1; tentatively, D is TRBD1 (5 bases). The CDR3 consists of 13 residues. Trimming pared 4 bases from V and 6 bases from J, leaving 12 bases between. Germline assignment: CDR1 SGHVS and CDR2 FQNEAQ. The CDR3 DNA sequence: TGTGCCAGCAGCTCGCTCGGGGCCTCTGAAGCTTTCTTT. Amino acid sequence: CASSSLGASEAFF.

Only a few counts were recorded for this clonotype. CDR3 DNA: TGTGCCAGCAGCCAAGAAGGTATAGACCCGAACACTGAAGCTTTCTTT. It codes for CASSQEGIDPNTEAFF. The rearrangement links TRBV3-1 to TRBJ1-1; D not resolved. This CDR3 comprises 16 residues. Germline CDR1 reads LGHDT; CDR2 reads YNNKEL (reference sequence). The V and J ends lost 0 bases and 1 base respectively, with 12 bases between them.

This clonotype was detected ten times or more. This rearrangement joins TRBV11-2 to TRBJ2-3; D remains ambiguous. CDR1 is SGHAT and CDR2 is FQNNGV in the germline V gene. This CDR3 is built from 12 residues. The ends were cut back, 2 bases at V and 4 bases at J, with 4 bases in the middle. This CDR3 is CASSLFPDTQYF. Here the CDR3 DNA reads TGTGCCAGCAGCTTATTTCCAGATACGCAGTATTTT.

This clonotype showed up many times. Here the CDR3 reads CASSLTTGRDYGYTF. The CDR3 DNA sequence: TGCGCCAGCAGCTTGACGACAGGGCGGGACTATGGCTACACCTTC. The chain joins TRBV5-1 to TRBJ1-2; TRBD1 agrees at 7 bases. The CDR3 has 15 amino acids. V lost 1 base and J lost 3; bases outside the gene matches: 6. CDR1 SGHRS and CDR2 YFSETQ come from the germline V gene. Full variable domain (missing parts from reference TRBV5-1 and TRBJ1-2): KAGVTQTPRYLIKTRGQQVTLSCSPISGHRSVSWYQQTPGQGLQFLFEYFSETQRNKGNFPGRFSGRQFSNSRSEMNVSTLELGDSALYLCASSLTTGRDYGYTFGSGTRLTVV.